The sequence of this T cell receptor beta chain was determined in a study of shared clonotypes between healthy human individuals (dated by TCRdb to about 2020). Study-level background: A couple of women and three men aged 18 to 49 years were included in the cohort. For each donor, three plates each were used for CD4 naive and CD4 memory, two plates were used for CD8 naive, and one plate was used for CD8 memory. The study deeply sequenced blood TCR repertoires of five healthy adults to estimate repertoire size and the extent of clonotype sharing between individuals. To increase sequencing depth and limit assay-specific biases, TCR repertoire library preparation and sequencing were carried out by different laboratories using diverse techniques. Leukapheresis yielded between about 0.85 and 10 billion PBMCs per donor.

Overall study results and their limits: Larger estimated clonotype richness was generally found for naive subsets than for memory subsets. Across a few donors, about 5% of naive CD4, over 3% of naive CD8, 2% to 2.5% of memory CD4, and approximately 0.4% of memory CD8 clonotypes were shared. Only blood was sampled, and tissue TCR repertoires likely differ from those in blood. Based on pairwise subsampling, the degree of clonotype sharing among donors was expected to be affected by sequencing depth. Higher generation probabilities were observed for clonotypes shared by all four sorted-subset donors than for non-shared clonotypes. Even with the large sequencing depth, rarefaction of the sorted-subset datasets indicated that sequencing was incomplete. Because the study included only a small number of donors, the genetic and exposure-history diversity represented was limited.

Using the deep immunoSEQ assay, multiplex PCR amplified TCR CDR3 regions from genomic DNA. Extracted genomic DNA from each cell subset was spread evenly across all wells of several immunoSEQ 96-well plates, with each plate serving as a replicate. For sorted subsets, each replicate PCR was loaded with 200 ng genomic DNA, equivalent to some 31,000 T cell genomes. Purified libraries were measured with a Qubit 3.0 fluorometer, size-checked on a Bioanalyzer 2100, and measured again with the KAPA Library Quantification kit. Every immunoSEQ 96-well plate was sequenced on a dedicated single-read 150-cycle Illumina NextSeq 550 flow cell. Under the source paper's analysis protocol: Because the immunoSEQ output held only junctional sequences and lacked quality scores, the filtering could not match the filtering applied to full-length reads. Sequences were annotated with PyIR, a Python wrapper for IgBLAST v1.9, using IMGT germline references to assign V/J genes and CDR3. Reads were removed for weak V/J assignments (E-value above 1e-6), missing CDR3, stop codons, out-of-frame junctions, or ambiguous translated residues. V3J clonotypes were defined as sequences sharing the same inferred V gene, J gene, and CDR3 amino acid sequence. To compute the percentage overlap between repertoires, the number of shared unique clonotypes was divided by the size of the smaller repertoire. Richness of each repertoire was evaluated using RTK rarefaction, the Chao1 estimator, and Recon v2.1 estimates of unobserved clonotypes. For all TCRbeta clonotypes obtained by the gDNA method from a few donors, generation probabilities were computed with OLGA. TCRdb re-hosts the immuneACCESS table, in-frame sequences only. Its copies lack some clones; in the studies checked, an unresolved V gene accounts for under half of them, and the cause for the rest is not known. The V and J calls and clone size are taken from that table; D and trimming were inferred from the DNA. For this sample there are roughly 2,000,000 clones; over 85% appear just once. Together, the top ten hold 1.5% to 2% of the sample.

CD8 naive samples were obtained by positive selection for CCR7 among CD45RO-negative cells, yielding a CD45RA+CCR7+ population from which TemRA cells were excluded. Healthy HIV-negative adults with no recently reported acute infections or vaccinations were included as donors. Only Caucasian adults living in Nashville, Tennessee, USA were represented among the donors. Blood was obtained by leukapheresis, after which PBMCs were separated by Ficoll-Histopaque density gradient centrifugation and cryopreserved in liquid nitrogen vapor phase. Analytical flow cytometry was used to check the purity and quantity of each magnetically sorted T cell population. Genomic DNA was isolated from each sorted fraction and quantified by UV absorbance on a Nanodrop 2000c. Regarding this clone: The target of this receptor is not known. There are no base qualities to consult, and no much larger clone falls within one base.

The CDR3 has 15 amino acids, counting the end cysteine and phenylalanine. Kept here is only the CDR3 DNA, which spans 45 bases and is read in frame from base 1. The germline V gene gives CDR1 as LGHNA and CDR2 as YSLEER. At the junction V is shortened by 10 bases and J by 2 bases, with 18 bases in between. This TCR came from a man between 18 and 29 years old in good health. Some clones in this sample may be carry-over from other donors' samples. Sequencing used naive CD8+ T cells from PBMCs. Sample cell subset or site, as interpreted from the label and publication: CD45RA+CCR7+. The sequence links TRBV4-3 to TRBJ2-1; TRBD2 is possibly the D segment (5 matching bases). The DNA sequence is TGCGCCACCCAGGACTGGCGGATGCCCTACAATGAGCAGTTCTTC. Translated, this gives CATQDWRMPYNEQFF.